Listed here is a single T cell receptor (beta chain). The repertoire was sequenced with immunoSEQ multiplex PCR; TCRdb's copy has only in-frame clones and lacks some. The sample shows tens of thousands of clones, approximately 87% of them seen only once. The source of the sample is a study of control samples from healthy donors and cancer patients. CDR3 length equals 14 residues. Trimming cost V 4 bases and J 8 bases, with 20 bases left between them. The germline gives CDR1 SQVTM, CDR2 ANQGSEA. The chain links TRBV29-1 to TRBJ1-2, with D possibly TRBD1 on 6 matching bases. Sequencing input: blood. The source is a man aged 60 to 75 in good health. In DNA form, the CDR3 reads TGCAGCGTTGCCCTTCCAGGGGTAAGAGAAGGCTACACCTTC. As protein: CSVALPGVREGYTF.